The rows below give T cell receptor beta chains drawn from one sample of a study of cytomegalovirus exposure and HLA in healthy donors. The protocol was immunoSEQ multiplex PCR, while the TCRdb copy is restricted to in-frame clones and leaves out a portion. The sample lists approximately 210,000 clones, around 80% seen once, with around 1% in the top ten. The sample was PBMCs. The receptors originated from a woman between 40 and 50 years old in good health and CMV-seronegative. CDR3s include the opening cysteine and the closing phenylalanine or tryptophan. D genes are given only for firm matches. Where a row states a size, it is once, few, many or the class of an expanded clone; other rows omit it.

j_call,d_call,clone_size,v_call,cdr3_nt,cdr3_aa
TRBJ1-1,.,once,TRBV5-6,TGTGCCAGCAGCTTGGGAGCGAACACTGAAGCTTTCTTT,CASSLGANTEAFF
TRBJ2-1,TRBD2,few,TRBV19,TGTGCCAGTAGTATCCTAGGGACTAGCGGGAGATGGCAGCAGTTCTTC,CASSILGTSGRWQQFF
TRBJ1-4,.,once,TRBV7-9,TGTGCCAGCAGGCCCCGGGGATCTAATGAAAAACTGTTTTTT,CASRPRGSNEKLFF
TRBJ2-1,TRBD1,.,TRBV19,TGTGCCAGTAGTAAGGACAGGGACAATGAGCAGTTCTTC,CASSKDRDNEQFF
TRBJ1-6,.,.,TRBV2,TGTGCCAGCAGGCAGACTACCTCCTATAATTCACCCCTCCACTTT,CASRQTTSYNSPLHF
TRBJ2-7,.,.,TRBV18,TGTGCCAGCTCGCAAGATTTCAAGCGCGAGCAGTACTTC,CASSQDFKREQYF
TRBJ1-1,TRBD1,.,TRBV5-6,TGTGCCAGCATCCGACGGACAGGGGGTCAGAATTGGGTCACTGAAGCTTTCTTT,CASIRRTGGQNWVTEAFF
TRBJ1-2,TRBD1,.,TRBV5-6,TGTGCCAGCAGCCCGGGGACAGGAGTTACTATTAACTATGGCTACACCTTC,CASSPGTGVTINYGYTF
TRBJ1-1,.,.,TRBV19,TGTGCCAGTAACATAGGACAAGTACGTGGCACTGAAGCTTTCTTT,CASNIGQVRGTEAFF
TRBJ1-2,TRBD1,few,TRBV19,TGTGCCAGTAGTACCGACAGGGGTGGCGGTGGCTACACCTTC,CASSTDRGGGGYTF
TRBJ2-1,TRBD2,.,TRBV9,TGTGCCAGCAGCGGGACTAGCGGGGGGGTCTACAATGAGCAGTTCTTC,CASSGTSGGVYNEQFF
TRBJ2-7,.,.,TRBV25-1,TGTGCCAGCAGTGATCCTCAGGGTATCGTCAACGAGCAGTACTTC,CASSDPQGIVNEQYF
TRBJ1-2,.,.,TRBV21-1,TGTGCCAGCAGCAAAGCGGGGCGTTATGGCTACACCTTC,CASSKAGRYGYTF
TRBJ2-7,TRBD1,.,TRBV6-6,TGTGCCAGCAGTTACAGACAGGGCCCTGGGTCGGAGCAGTACTTC,CASSYRQGPGSEQYF
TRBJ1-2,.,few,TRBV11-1,TGTGCCAGCAGCACGGACGCGGGTTTCTATGGCTACACCTTC,CASSTDAGFYGYTF
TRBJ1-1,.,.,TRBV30,TGTGCCTGGAGTGTACTCGGGACTGAAGCTTTCTTT,CAWSVLGTEAFF
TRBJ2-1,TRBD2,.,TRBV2,TGTGCCAGCACCTTCGGGACTAGCGGGAGTGGTAACAATGAGCAGTTCTTC,CASTFGTSGSGNNEQFF
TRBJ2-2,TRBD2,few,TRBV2,TGTGCCAGCCTTGCGGGAGGGCCGGGCACCGGGGAGCTGTTTTTT,CASLAGGPGTGELFF
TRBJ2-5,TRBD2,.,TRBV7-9,TGTGCCAGCAGCGCTAGTCCCGAGGGACTAGCGGGAAGGGAGACCCAGTACTTC,CASSASPEGLAGRETQYF
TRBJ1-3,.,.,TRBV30,TGTGCCCGGAGTGTGGGGAACAGGAGATCCTCTGGAAACACCATATATTTT,CARSVGNRRSSGNTIYF
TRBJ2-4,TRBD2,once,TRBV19,TGTGCCAGTAGTCCGGGACTAAACTCCTTAGCCAAAAACATTCAGTACTTC,CASSPGLNSLAKNIQYF
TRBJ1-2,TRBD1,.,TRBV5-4,TGTGCCAGCAGCATTGGACAGGGTGATAGTGGTGGCTACACCTTC,CASSIGQGDSGGYTF
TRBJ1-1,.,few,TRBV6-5,TGTGCCAGCAGTTCAGGGTTAAACACTGAAGCTTTCTTT,CASSSGLNTEAFF
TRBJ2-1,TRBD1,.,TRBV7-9,TGTGCCAGCAGCCCAGGGACAGGGAGGGCCGATGAGCAGTTCTTC,CASSPGTGRADEQFF
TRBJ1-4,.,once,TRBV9,TGTGCCAGCAGCGCCCGAGGCAGCTCGGGTGAAAAACTGTTTTTT,CASSARGSSGEKLFF
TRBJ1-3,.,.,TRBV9,TGTGCCAGCAGCGTAGCAATCGGGGCAGGGGCTGGAAACACCATATATTTT,CASSVAIGAGAGNTIYF
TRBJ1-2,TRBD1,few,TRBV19,TGTGCCAGTAGTTTGGTCGGGACAGGGGGTTATAACTATGGCTACACCTTC,CASSLVGTGGYNYGYTF
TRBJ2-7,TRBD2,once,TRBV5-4,TGTGCCAGCGGCGGGACTAGCGGGAGTGGCGAGCAGTACTTC,CASGGTSGSGEQYF
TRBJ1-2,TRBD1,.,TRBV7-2,TGTGCCAGCAGCCCTCGACAGGGGGCCGGCTATGGCTACACCTTC,CASSPRQGAGYGYTF
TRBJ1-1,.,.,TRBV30,TGTGCCTGGATCAATTTGAACACTGAAGCTTTCTTT,CAWINLNTEAFF
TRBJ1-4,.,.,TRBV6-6,TGTGCCAGCCGGACTGAGAATAATGAAAAACTGTTTTTT,CASRTENNEKLFF
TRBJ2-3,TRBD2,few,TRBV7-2,TGTGCCAGCAGCTTAGCGGGAGGGATCACAGATACGCAGTATTTT,CASSLAGGITDTQYF
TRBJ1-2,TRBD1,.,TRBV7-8,TGTGCCAGCAGCTCCTCCGACAGGACAGGAGGGAAGGGCTACACCTTC,CASSSSDRTGGKGYTF
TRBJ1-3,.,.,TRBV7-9,TGTGCCAGCAGCCCTCCGGACAGACTTTTATCCGGAAACACCATATATTTT,CASSPPDRLLSGNTIYF
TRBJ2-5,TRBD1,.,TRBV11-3,TGTGCCAGCAGACGAAAAGCGGGACAGGGGAGAGAGACCCAGTACTTC,CASRRKAGQGRETQYF
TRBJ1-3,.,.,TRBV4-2,TGTGCCAGCAGCCTCCCCGGGGGGGGTCCCTCTGGAAACACCATATATTTT,CASSLPGGGPSGNTIYF
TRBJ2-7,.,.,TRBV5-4,TGTGCCAGCAGCCCGACCGGGAACTCCTACGAGCAGTACTTC,CASSPTGNSYEQYF
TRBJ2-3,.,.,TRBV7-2,TGTGCCAGCAGCTTCCGCGGGCCTAGCACAGATACGCAGTATTTT,CASSFRGPSTDTQYF
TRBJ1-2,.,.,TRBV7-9,TGTGCCAGCAGCTTAGATGCCTATTCTAACTATGGCTACACCTTC,CASSLDAYSNYGYTF
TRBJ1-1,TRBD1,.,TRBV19,TGTGCCAGTAGGACCCCGGGACAGGGAATGAACACTGAAGCTTTCTTT,CASRTPGQGMNTEAFF
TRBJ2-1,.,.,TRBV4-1,TGCGCCAGCAGCCTCGTCAGGGAGGATGAGCAGTTCTTC,CASSLVREDEQFF
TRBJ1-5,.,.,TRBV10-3,TGTGCCATCAGTGAGAACCCTGGGAGTCAGCCCCAGCATTTT,CAISENPGSQPQHF
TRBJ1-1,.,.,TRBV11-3,TGTGCCAGCAGTCAGAACACTGAAGCTTTCTTT,CASSQNTEAFF
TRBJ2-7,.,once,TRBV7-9,TGTTCCAGCAGCTTAAAGGGCTTTCAGGGTCCTACCTACGAGCAGTACTTC,CSSSLKGFQGPTYEQYF
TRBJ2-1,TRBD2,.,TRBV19,TGTGCCAGTAGTATAAGGACTAGCGGGGACTACAATGAGCAGTTCTTC,CASSIRTSGDYNEQFF
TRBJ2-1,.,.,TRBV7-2,TGTGCCAGCAGCTTGTCGGGGTACAATGAGCAGTTCTTC,CASSLSGYNEQFF
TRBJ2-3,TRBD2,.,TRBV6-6,TGTGCCAGCAGTGACACTAGCGGGAGTTCGGATACGCAGTATTTT,CASSDTSGSSDTQYF
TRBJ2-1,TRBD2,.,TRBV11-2,TGTGCCAGCAGCTTCCCAGCGGGGGGCACTTTCTACAATGAGCAGTTCTTC,CASSFPAGGTFYNEQFF
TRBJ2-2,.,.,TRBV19,TGTGCCAGTAGTGTCAGGGGTAGAGACACCGGGGAGCTGTTTTTT,CASSVRGRDTGELFF
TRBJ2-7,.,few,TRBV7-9,TGTGCCAGCAGCTTATCTTCAGGGAACAGCTACGAGCAGTACTTC,CASSLSSGNSYEQYF
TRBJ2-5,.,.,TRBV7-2,TGTGCCAGCAGCTTAGTCTGGGTGGAGGAGACCCAGTACTTC,CASSLVWVEETQYF
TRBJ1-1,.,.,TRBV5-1,TGCGCCAGCAGCCAGACAGGAGTGAACACTGAAGCTTTCTTT,CASSQTGVNTEAFF
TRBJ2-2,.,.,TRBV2,TGTGCCAGCAGTGCCCGACAGGTGACCGGGGAGCTGTTTTTT,CASSARQVTGELFF
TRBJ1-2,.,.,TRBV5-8,TGTGCCAGCAGCTTTAAGTCGCAGGACTATGGCTACACCTTC,CASSFKSQDYGYTF
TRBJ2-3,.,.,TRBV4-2,TGTGCCAGCAGCCATTTAAGCTTGGGCACAGATACGCAGTATTTT,CASSHLSLGTDTQYF
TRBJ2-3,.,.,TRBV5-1,TGCGCCAGCAGCTTGGCTGGGGGCACGACTTATTTT,CASSLAGGTTYF
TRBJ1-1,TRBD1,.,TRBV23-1,TGCGCCAGCAGTCTCCCGACAGGGGGGTTGGGATCCACTGAAGCTTTCTTT,CASSLPTGGLGSTEAFF
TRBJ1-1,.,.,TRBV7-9,TGTGCCAGCAGCCCTACGGAGATGAACACTGAAGCTTTCTTT,CASSPTEMNTEAFF
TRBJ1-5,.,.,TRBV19,TGTGCCAGTAGTATCGGTTCAGGTCGGAAACAGAATAGCAATCAGCCCCAGCATTTT,CASSIGSGRKQNSNQPQHF